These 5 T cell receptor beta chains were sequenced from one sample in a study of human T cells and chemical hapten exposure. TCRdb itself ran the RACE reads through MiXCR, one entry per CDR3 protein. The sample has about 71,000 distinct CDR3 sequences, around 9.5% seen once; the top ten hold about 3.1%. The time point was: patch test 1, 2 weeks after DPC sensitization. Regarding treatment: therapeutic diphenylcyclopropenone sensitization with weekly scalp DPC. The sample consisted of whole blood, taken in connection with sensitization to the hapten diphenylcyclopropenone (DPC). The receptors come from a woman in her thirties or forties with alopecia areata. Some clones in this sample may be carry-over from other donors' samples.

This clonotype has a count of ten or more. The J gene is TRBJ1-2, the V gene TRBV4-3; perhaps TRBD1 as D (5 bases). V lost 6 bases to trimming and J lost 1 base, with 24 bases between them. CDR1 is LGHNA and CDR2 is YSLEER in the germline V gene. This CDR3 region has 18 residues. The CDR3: CASSPSGTGTKFNYGYTF. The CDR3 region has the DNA TGCGCCAGCAGTCCCTCCGGGACCGGCACAAAGTTTAACTATGGCTACACCTTC.

CDR3 protein: CASSLGGPGAQYF. CDR3 DNA: TGTGCCAGCAGCCTGGGGGGCCCTGGGGCCCAGTACTTC. J is TRBJ2-5 and V is TRBV7-6; D tentatively fits TRBD1 or TRBD2 (6 bases each). Germline CDR1 and CDR2: SGHVS and FNYEAQ. The germline V and J ends were trimmed by 5 bases and 9 bases, with 16 bases remaining between them. This CDR3 is built from 13 residues.

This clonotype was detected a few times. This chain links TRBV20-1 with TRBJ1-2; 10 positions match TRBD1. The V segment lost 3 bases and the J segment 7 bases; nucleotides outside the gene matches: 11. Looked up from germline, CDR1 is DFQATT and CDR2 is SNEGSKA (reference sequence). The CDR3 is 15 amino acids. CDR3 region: CSARAGTGARFGYTF. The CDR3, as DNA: TGCAGTGCTAGGGCCGGGACAGGGGCCCGATTTGGCTACACCTTC.

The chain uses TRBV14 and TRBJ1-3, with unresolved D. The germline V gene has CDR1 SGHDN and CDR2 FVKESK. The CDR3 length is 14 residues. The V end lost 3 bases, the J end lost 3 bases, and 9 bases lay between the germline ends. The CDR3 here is CASSQGSFGNTIYF. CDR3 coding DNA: TGTGCCAGCAGCCAGGGCTCCTTTGGAAACACCATATATTTT.

In nucleotides, the CDR3 is TGCGCCAGCAGCCCCCGTAGCCAGGGGCGGGATACGCAGTATTTT. This sequence encodes CASSPRSQGRDTQYF. The rearrangement links TRBV5-1 to TRBJ2-3; tentatively, D is TRBD1 (6 bases). There are 15 residues in the CDR3. V was clipped by 4 bases and J by 6 bases, with 18 bases between them. Germline CDR1 reads SGHRS; CDR2 reads YFSETQ.